Here is one T cell receptor beta chain with its context. Its antigen remains unknown. The CDR3 is made up of 14 amino acids. Germline V CDR1 and CDR2: SGHRS, YFSETQ. Trimming removed 0 bases at V and 7 bases at J, with 8 bases between. These data come from a study of cytomegalovirus exposure and HLA in healthy donors. Study-level findings and limits: A few chains tied to CMV proved CMV antigen-specific in vitro.

This PCR relied on a set of 60 Vbeta primers and 13 Jbeta primers. The data were produced by immunoSEQ multiplex PCR, yet TCRdb's version contains in-frame clones alone and is incomplete. The table for this sample gives roughly 74,000 clones. This chain links TRBV5-1 with TRBJ2-6; maybe TRBD1 (6 bases). Input material: PBMCs. The clonotype originates from a female donor in good health and CMV-seropositive. The CDR3 protein is CASSLDRDANVLTF. The CDR3 bases are TGCGCCAGCAGCTTGGACAGGGATGCCAACGTCCTGACTTTC.